This T cell receptor beta chain was obtained from a study of T cell responses to AZD1222 COVID-19 vaccine (dated by TCRdb to the early 2020s). Regarding the complete study: Because spike-specific TCR depth and breadth did not differ between the two schedules, AZD1222 recipients who got a second dose at roughly 4 weeks were pooled with those who got a second dose at roughly 12 weeks. TCR sequencing covered more than 230 trial participants: 207 given two doses of AZD1222 and 26 given two doses of MenACWY control vaccine. Trial participants were enrolled by age into 18-55, 56-69 and 70-plus year subgroups, with about 150, 27 and 61 TCR-sequenced participants respectively. Beyond this particular receptor, the publication reports: Because no day 14 peak-response samples were available, repertoires were characterized only after the peak T cell response. The 56-69-year group was small, and its depth increase did not reach significance, likely because of low power. Spike-specific TCR breadth and depth rose significantly after two AZD1222 doses compared with day 0 and with MenACWY recipients. The whole spike protein was spanned by vaccine-associated CD4 TCRs, and dominant responses were seen in regions 160-218 and 743-854. Conclusions about previously exposed vaccinees were limited because only 5 or 6 AZD1222 recipients were SARS-CoV-2 seropositive at baseline. Most participants were white British and females outnumbered males, and the authors suggested that clonal diversity may have been underestimated. Epitopes outside the regions mutated in the B.1.351 and B.1.1.7 variants were reportedly recognized by nearly half of the unique spike-specific TCRs.

Remarks on this clone: Which antigen it targets is not known. No much larger clonotype is one base removed from it; base qualities were not supplied.

Taken from the germline V gene, the CDR1 and CDR2 loops are MNHNS and SASEGT. V lost 2 bases and J lost 6 bases, and the count of bases not matched to a germline gene is 6. The CDR3 runs 14 residues from the cysteine to the phenylalanine. Solely the CDR3 DNA is kept, with 42 bases framed from the first base. The time point label here, explained by the study, means: baseline before first vaccination. Vaccinee samples were obtained from the UK trials COV001 and COV002, which included a single-blind randomized controlled phase 2/3 trial of AZD1222 (ChAdOx1 nCoV-19) in healthy adults. For TCRbeta chain sequencing, PBMC samples from trial participants were taken at day 0 and at day 28 after the second dose. The CDR3 regions of human TCRbeta chains were analyzed by immunosequencing. The source study handled its data this way. Repertoire TCRs were checked for matches against a reference library of SARS-CoV-2-specific TCRs that had been generated using the MIRA antigen-specificity platform. Breadth was defined as the fraction of unique TCRs that were SARS-CoV-2-associated. Depth was defined as the fraction of total T cells that were SARS-CoV-2-associated. Using the MIRA data, each spike-specific TCR was mapped to the spike region that the TCR reacts to and placed in a CD4 or CD8 class. Log10-transformed breadth and depth values were compared by one-way ANOVA with Sidak's multiple comparisons tests. TCRdb carries this immuneACCESS record with in-frame sequences only. Its versions omit some clonotypes, under half of them owing to an unresolved V gene in the studies checked, with the rest unexplained. That table is the source of V, J and clone size, and D and trimming were worked out from the DNA. The sample records 95,000 to 150,000 clones, 70% to 90% of which are singletons. The leading ten clones occupy around 6% of the sample.

Source: peripheral blood, taken on day 0 of AZD1222 vaccination. The chain is assembled from TRBV6-1 and TRBJ1-2; TRBD1 lines up with 7 middle nucleotides. The sequence was obtained from an adult in good health. The CDR3 corresponds to CASSEPEGQHGYTF. The base sequence is TGTGCCAGCAGTGAACCAGAGGGACAGCATGGCTACACCTTC.